This TCR beta chain derives from a study of Ad26.COV2.S vaccination and SARS-CoV-2 variants. Treatment defined: 15 to 20 received Ad26.COV2.S at low or high dose, single or two shots; five or six received placebo; per-sample allocation not given. Sampling took place 63 days after the first vaccine or placebo injection. Expressing Wuhan-strain SARS-CoV-2 spike, an Ad26 vector served as the vaccine. Germline-derived CDR1 and CDR2 are PRHDT and FYEKMQ (reference sequence). Trimming removed 4 bases from V and 2 bases from J, with 13 bases in between. The CDR3 spans 15 residues. Profiling relied on immunoSEQ multiplex PCR, and the TCRdb table lists in-frame clones only, not all of them. The sample includes more than 400,000 clones, 92% of them seen just once.

The rearrangement joins TRBV13 to TRBJ2-3, with D tentatively TRBD2 (5 bases). This clonotype was sampled from a person aged 18-65 years who received the Ad26.COV2.S COVID-19 vaccine or a placebo. The starting material was peripheral blood, obtained in a trial of Ad26.COV2.S vaccine versus placebo. The CDR3 loop reads CASSSRKGDTDTQYF. The CDR3 coding sequence is TGTGCCAGCAGCTCCAGAAAGGGAGACACAGATACGCAGTATTTT.